In this sample, the clone carrying this T cell receptor beta chain turned up a few times. Its cognate antigen is unknown. CDR1 MNHEY and CDR2 SVGEGT come from the germline V gene. This CDR3 has 14 amino acids. V dropped 2 bases and J dropped 6; count of bases not matched to a gene: 6. The data originate from a study of identical twins. TCRdb fed the 5' RACE reads into MiXCR, producing one record per CDR3 protein. The repertoire consists of roughly 480,000 distinct CDR3 sequences, with 20% to 25% occurring once and the leading ten covering just under 3%. Study findings and constraints: Beta out-of-frame twin sharing showed a weaker excess. Its conclusions, products of cross-sectional statistical analysis, did not come from following the same donors.

The sample was also reused in another study, on T cells expressing NK-cell markers. As that study records: Each TCR beta repertoire originated in sorted T cells that were CD3+CD56+NKG2C+, CD3+CD56+NKG2C- or CD3+CD56-NKG2C+. Several experiments confined sorting to alpha-beta TCR T cells with an anti-gamma-delta TCR antibody.

The chain has TRBV6-2 or TRBV6-3 and TRBJ2-7; 8 bases map to TRBD2. The source material was CD4+ T cells sorted from blood. The receptor comes from a woman aged 18-29 years in good health. The CDR3 reads CASSYLGRAGEQYF. Written as DNA, the CDR3 is TGTGCCAGCAGTTACCTCGGGAGGGCCGGCGAGCAGTACTTC.